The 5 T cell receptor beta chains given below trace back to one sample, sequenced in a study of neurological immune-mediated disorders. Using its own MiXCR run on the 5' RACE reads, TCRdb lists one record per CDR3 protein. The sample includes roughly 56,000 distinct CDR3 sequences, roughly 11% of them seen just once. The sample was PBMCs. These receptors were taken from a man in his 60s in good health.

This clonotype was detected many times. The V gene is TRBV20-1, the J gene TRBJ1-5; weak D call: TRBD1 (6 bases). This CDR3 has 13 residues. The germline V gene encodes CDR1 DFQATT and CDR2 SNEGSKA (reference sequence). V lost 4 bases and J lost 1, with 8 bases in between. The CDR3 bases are TGCAGTGCTATAGGACAGAGCAATCAGCCCCAGCATTTT. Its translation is CSAIGQSNQPQHF.

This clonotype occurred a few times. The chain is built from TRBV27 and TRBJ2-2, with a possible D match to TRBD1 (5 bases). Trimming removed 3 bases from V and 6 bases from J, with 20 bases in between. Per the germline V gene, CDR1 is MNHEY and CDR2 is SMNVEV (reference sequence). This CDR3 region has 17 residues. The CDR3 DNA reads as TGTGCCAGCAGTTTGGAGTTACAGGCGGTTGTATCCGGGGAGCTGTTTTTT. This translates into CASSLELQAVVSGELFF.

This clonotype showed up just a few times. CDR3 in amino acids: CSARDGTRSSPLHF. DNA for the CDR3: TGCAGTGCTAGAGACGGGACTCGGAGTTCACCCCTCCACTTT. V usage is TRBV20-1 and J usage is TRBJ1-6; the D gene is possibly TRBD1 (5 bases). The CDR3 sequence is 14 residues long. Germline V gives CDR1 DFQATT, CDR2 SNEGSKA (reference sequence). V was trimmed by 0 bases and J by 9 bases, leaving 12 bases between them.

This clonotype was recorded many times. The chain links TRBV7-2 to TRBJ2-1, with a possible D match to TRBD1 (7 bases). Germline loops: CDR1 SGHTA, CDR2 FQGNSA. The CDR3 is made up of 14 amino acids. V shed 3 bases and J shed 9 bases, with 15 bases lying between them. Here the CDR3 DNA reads TGTGCCAGCAGCTTGTCAGGGGGGCCAGGTGAGCAGTTCTTC. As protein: CASSLSGGPGEQFF. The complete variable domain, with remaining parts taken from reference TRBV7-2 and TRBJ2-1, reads GAGVSQSPSNKVTEKGKDVELRCDPISGHTALYWYRQSLGQGLEFLIYFQGNSAPDKSGLPSDRFSAERTGGSVSTLTIQRTQQEDSAVYLCASSLSGGPGEQFFGPGTRLTVL.

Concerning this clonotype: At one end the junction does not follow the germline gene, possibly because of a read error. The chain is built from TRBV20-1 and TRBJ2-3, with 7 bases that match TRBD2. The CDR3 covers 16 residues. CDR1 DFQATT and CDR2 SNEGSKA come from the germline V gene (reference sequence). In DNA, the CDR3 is TGCAGTGCCCCGGGGGGAACCATTTTAGTTGGAGATACACAGTATTTT. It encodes CSAPGGTILVGDTQYF.